The 4 T cell receptor beta chains below come from one sample, sequenced in a study of CD8 T cells in ankylosing spondylitis. TCRdb re-called the 5' RACE reads through MiXCR, storing one row per CDR3 protein. The sample shows approximately 38,000 distinct CDR3 sequences, roughly 2.5% of them seen only once. The specimen sequenced was blood, either unsorted or a sorted T cell fraction (not recorded which). These receptor sequences come from a male donor with ankylosing spondylitis or in good health (not recorded which).

This clonotype occurred many times. The chain couples TRBV9 to TRBJ2-7, with TRBD2 matching 9 bases. Germline loops: CDR1 SGDLS, CDR2 YYNGEE. With V trimmed by 3 bases and J by 6 bases, 10 bases remained unmatched. The CDR3 runs to 15 residues. CDR3 loop: CASSAALAGLREQYF. Written as DNA, the CDR3 is TGTGCCAGCAGCGCAGCCCTAGCGGGGTTGCGCGAGCAGTACTTC.

This clonotype was observed at least ten times. The chain carries TRBV9 and TRBJ2-5; a possible D gene is TRBD2 (5 bases). Between the trimmed V and J ends, which lost 3 bases and 7 bases, there was a span of 10 bases. In germline, CDR1 is SGDLS, CDR2 YYNGEE. The CDR3 is made up of 12 amino acids. The CDR3 is CASSEARGTQYF. For the CDR3, the DNA is TGTGCCAGCAGCGAGGCCCGGGGGACCCAGTACTTC.

This clonotype showed up many times. V and J are TRBV9 and TRBJ2-7; TRBD2 agrees at 8 bases. This CDR3 has 15 amino acids. V gave up 4 bases and J gave up 6 bases; unmatched junction bases: 12. CDR1 is SGDLS, CDR2 YYNGEE, per germline. The chain's CDR3 is CASSIGLALTAEQYF. CDR3 nucleotides: TGTGCCAGCAGCATTGGACTAGCTCTTACGGCCGAGCAGTACTTC.

This clonotype was seen ten or more times. The chain joins TRBV9 to TRBJ2-1; 12 bases are shared with TRBD2. Germline V lookup: CDR1 SGDLS, CDR2 YYNGEE. The CDR3 covers 15 residues. V dropped 3 bases and J dropped 8; count of bases not matched to a gene: 6. The CDR3 DNA reads as TGTGCCAGCAGCGGTCTAGCGGGAGGGACCGATGAGCAGTTCTTC. It specifies CASSGLAGGTDEQFF. Supplemented by reference TRBV9 and TRBJ2-1, the full variable domain reads DSGVTQTPKHLITATGQRVTLRCSPRSGDLSVYWYQQSLDQGLQFLIQYYNGEERAKGNILERFSAQQFPDLHSELNLSSLELGDSALYFCASSGLAGGTDEQFFGPGTRLTVL.